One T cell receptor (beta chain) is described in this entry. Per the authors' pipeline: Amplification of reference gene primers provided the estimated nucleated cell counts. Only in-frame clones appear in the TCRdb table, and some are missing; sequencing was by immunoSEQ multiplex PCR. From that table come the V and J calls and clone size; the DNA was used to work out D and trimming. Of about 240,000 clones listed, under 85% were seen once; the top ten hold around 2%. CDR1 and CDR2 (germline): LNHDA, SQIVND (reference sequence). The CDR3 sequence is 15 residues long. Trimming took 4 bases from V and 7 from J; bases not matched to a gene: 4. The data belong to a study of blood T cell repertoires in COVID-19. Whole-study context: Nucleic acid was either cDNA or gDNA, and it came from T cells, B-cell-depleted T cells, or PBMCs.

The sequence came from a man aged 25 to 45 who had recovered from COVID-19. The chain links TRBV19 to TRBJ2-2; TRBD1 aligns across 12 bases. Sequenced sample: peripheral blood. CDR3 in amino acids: CASSTGQGAGGELFF. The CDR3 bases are TGTGCCAGTAGTACGGGACAGGGGGCCGGCGGGGAGCTGTTTTTT.